This T cell receptor beta chain was found in a study of shared T cell receptors in the human thymus. The assay was immunoSEQ multiplex PCR, and TCRdb's table has in-frame clones only and misses some. The sample records about 660,000 clones, approximately 87% being singletons. Germline loops: CDR1 ENHRY, CDR2 SYGVKD. The CDR3 is 16 amino acids. Trimming took 10 bases from V and 4 from J; bases not matched to a gene: 12. Another study also made use of these data, one on human thymus T cells. That source reports: Donors consisted of healthy Finnish infants (having corrective surgery for congenital heart defects).

The chain is built from TRBV10-3 and TRBJ2-1; 11 bases map to TRBD2. Source material: thymocytes. This receptor was taken from a boy younger than two with a congenital heart defect. For the CDR3, the DNA is TGTGCCACTTCCGGGACTAGCGGACCCTGTTACAATGAGCAGTTCTTC. It codes for CATSGTSGPCYNEQFF.